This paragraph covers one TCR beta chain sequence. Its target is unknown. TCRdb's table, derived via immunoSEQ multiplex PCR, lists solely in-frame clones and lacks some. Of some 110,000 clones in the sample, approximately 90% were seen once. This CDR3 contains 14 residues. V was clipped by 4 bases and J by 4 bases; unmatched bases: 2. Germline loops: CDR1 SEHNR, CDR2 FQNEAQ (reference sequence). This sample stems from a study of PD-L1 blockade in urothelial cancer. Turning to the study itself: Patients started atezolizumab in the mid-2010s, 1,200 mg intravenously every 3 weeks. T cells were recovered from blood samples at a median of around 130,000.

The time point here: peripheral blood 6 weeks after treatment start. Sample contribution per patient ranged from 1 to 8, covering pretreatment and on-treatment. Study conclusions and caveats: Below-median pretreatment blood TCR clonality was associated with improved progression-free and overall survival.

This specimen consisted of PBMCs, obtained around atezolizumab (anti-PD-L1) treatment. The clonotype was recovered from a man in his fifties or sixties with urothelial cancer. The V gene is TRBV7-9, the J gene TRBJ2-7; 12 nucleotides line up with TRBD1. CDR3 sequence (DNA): TGTGCCAGCAGCTCGGGACAGGGGGCTTACGAGCAGTACTTC. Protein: CASSSGQGAYEQYF.